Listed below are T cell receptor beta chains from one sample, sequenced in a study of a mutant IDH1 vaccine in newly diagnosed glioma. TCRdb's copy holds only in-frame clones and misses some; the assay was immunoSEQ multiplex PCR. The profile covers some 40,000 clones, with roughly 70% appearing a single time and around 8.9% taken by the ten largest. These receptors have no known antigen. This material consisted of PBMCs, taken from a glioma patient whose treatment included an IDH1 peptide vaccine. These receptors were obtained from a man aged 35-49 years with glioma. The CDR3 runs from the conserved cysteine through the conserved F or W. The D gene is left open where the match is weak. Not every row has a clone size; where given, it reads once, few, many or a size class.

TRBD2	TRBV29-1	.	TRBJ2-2	CSVEAFSAGRGGELFF	TGCAGCGTTGAAGCGTTCTCGGCAGGGAGGGGCGGGGAGCTGTTTTTT
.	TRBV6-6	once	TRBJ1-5	CASSPRGSSNQPQHF	TGTGCCAGCAGTCCGCGTGGGTCTAGCAATCAGCCCCAGCATTTT
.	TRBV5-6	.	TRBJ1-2	CASSLVPAARGYTF	TGTGCCAGCAGCTTGGTCCCCGCGGCGCGAGGCTACACCTTC
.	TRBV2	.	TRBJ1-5	CASNELSNQPQHF	TGTGCCAGCAACGAACTCAGCAATCAGCCCCAGCATTTT
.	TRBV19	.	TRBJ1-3	CASTRYRNTIYF	TGTGCCAGTACCAGATACAGAAACACCATATATTTT
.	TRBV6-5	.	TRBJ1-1	CASSQILNTEAFF	TGTGCCAGCAGCCAGATATTGAACACTGAAGCTTTCTTT
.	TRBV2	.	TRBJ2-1	CASRRDSGTPSQGEQFF	TGTGCCAGCAGACGAGACTCCGGGACACCCTCGCAGGGTGAGCAGTTCTTC
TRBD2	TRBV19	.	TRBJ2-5	CASSIDRGTSVQETQYF	TGTGCCAGTAGTATAGATCGGGGGACTAGCGTCCAAGAGACCCAGTACTTC
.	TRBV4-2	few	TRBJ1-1	CASSQVTGDTEAFF	TGTGCCAGCAGCCAAGTTACCGGGGACACTGAAGCTTTCTTT
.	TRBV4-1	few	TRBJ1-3	CASSQGILRRVAGNTIYF	TGCGCCAGCAGCCAGGGAATCCTCAGGAGGGTCGCTGGAAACACCATATATTTT
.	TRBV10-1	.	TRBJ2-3	CASRDSGDTQYF	TGCGCCAGCAGGGATAGCGGAGATACGCAGTATTTT
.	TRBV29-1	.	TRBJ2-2	CSVLRGDSDANTGELFF	TGCAGCGTTTTGCGGGGAGACAGTGACGCGAACACCGGGGAGCTGTTTTTT
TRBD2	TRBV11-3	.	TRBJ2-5	CASSAGTSGRQETQYF	TGTGCCAGCAGCGCCGGGACTAGCGGGAGGCAAGAGACCCAGTACTTC
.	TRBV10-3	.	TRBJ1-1	CAISRGGTEAFF	TGTGCCATCAGTCGAGGGGGCACTGAAGCTTTCTTT
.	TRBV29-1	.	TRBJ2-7	CSVGSGRYEQYF	TGCAGCGTGGGATCAGGTCGCTACGAGCAGTACTTC
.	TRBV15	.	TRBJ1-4	CATSRDPGKNEKLFF	TGTGCCACCAGCAGAGATCCAGGGAAAAATGAAAAACTGTTTTTT
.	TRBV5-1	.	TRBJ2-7	CASSPGLNSYEQYF	TGCGCCAGCAGCCCAGGCCTAAATTCCTACGAGCAGTACTTC
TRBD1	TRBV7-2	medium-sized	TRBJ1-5	CASSLVAGGGNQPQHF	TGTGCCAGCAGCTTAGTGGCAGGGGGCGGCAATCAGCCCCAGCATTTT
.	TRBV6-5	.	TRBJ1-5	CASSTDSNQPQHF	TGTGCCAGCAGTACAGATAGCAATCAGCCCCAGCATTTT
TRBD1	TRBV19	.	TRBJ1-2	CASSIGVGQYYGYTF	TGTGCCAGTAGTATAGGTGTGGGACAGTACTATGGCTACACCTTC
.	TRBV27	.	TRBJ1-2	CASTPHLGAGNYGYTF	TGTGCCAGCACCCCCCATTTGGGGGCGGGTAACTATGGCTACACCTTC
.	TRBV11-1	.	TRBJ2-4	CASDGPGVNKNIQYF	TGTGCCAGCGATGGGCCGGGGGTTAATAAAAACATTCAGTACTTC
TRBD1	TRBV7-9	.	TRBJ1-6	CASSLGQGFYNSPLHF	TGTGCCAGCAGCTTGGGACAGGGTTTCTATAATTCACCCCTCCACTTT
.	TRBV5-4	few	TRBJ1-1	CASSRGLNTEAFF	TGTGCCAGCAGCCGCGGCCTGAACACTGAAGCTTTCTTT
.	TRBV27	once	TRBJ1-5	CASRNGQNQPQHF	TGTGCCAGCAGAAACGGACAGAATCAGCCCCAGCATTTT
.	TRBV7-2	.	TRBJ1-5	CASSLAGGMGQPQHF	TGTGCCAGCAGCTTAGCAGGGGGGATGGGTCAGCCCCAGCATTTT
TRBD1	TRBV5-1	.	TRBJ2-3	CASSPRQGGTTDTQYF	TGCGCCAGCAGCCCCCGACAGGGGGGAACCACAGATACGCAGTATTTT
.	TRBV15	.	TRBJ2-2	CATRYEGGSTGELFF	TGTGCCACCAGATACGAGGGGGGTAGCACCGGGGAGCTGTTTTTT
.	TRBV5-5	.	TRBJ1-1	CASSFAVGNTEAFF	TGTGCCAGCAGCTTCGCGGTAGGGAACACTGAAGCTTTCTTT
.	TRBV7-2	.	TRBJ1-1	CASSLPELLNTEAFF	TGTGCCAGCAGCTTACCTGAACTCCTGAACACTGAAGCTTTCTTT
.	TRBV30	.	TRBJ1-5	CAWSKGRSQPQHF	TGTGCCTGGAGTAAGGGCAGAAGTCAGCCCCAGCATTTT
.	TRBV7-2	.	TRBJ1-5	CASSFTGASNQPQHF	TGTGCCAGCAGTTTCACAGGAGCGAGCAATCAGCCCCAGCATTTT
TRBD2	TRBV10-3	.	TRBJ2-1	CAISESLAAGGGSDEQFF	TGTGCCATCAGTGAGTCGTTAGCGGCGGGAGGTGGAAGCGATGAGCAGTTCTTC
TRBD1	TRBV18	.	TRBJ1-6	CASSPLGDRESPLHF	TGTGCCAGCTCACCCCTGGGGGACAGGGAATCACCCCTCCACTTT
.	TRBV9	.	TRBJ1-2	CASSASQVERVYGYTF	TGTGCCAGCAGCGCGTCACAGGTAGAAAGGGTCTATGGCTACACCTTC